This is a list of T cell receptor beta chains from one sample in a study of PD-1 blockade in mismatch repair-deficient tumors. Sequencing was performed with immunoSEQ multiplex PCR; in TCRdb, only in-frame clones are kept and a portion is missing. Of under 95,000 clones in the sample, more than 80% were seen once. The input for sequencing was peripheral blood, taken 44 weeks after starting pembrolizumab. These receptors came from an adult with mismatch repair-deficient cancer. Each CDR3 is given with its conserved first and last residue. D genes are given only for firm matches. For some rows the clone size is stated as once, few or many, or as a class when expanded; others skip it.

TRBJ2-5,TRBV7-8,.,.,TGTGCCAGCAGCTTAGGGGCAGGGGAGTTATTTGGACAAGAGACCCAGTACTTC,CASSLGAGELFGQETQYF
TRBJ1-1,TRBV12-2,.,.,TGTGCAAGTCGCCCCCGAGCCGCGGGATCGGACAGGGATAACACTGAAGCTTTCTTT,CASRPRAAGSDRDNTEAFF
TRBJ2-7,TRBV19,TRBD2,.,TGTGCAACTAAGGGCCCAAGACTAGCGGGAGGTCGCCTCTCCTACGAGCAGTACTTC,CATKGPRLAGGRLSYEQYF
TRBJ2-5,TRBV7-2,.,.,TGTGCCAGCAGCAGAGACACAGCCCAAGAGACCCAGTACTTC,CASSRDTAQETQYF
TRBJ2-1,TRBV6-1,TRBD2,.,TGTGCCAGCAGTGACTGGATCGGACTAGCCGAATACAATGAGCAGTTCTTC,CASSDWIGLAEYNEQFF
TRBJ1-3,TRBV9,.,.,TGTGCCAGCAGCGTAGGGACTGGGGGAAACACCATATATTTT,CASSVGTGGNTIYF
TRBJ1-3,TRBV10-2,.,.,TGCGCCAGCAGTGAGGGTTCAGGGGTGGTACACACCATATATTTT,CASSEGSGVVHTIYF
TRBJ2-5,TRBV9,TRBD2,.,TGTGCCAGCAGCGTTAGCGGGAGGGCCCCAGAGACCCAGTACTTC,CASSVSGRAPETQYF
TRBJ2-1,TRBV4-1,TRBD2,.,TGCGCCAGCAGCCAAGGACTAGCGGGAGGTCGAGGGGATGAGCAGTTCTTC,CASSQGLAGGRGDEQFF
TRBJ1-1,TRBV6-1,TRBD1,once,TGTGCCAGCAGTGAGCCAGGGGGCACTGAAGCTTTCTTT,CASSEPGGTEAFF
TRBJ1-1,TRBV29-1,.,.,TGCAGCGGGTCGATGGGTCCGAACACTGAAGCTTTCTTT,CSGSMGPNTEAFF
TRBJ2-7,TRBV27,.,.,TGTGCCAGCAGGGACGGACACCTCCACGAGCAGTACTTC,CASRDGHLHEQYF
TRBJ2-3,TRBV28,.,.,TGTGCCAGCAGTTTATCAGGGGCTGGGTTCGATACGCAGTATTTT,CASSLSGAGFDTQYF
TRBJ1-2,TRBV5-1,.,.,TGCGCCAGCAGCTTGGAAGGTCCGGGGGGGACCTATGGCTACACCTTC,CASSLEGPGGTYGYTF
TRBJ2-1,TRBV5-4,.,.,TGTGCCAGCAGCTTGAAAAGATACAATGAGCAGTTCTTC,CASSLKRYNEQFF
TRBJ2-7,TRBV7-2,.,.,TGTGCCAGCAGCTTAATCAGCGACGAGCAGTACTTC,CASSLISDEQYF
TRBJ2-3,TRBV30,.,few,TGTGCCTGGGCCCGGAAGCCAATCACAGATACGCAGTATTTT,CAWARKPITDTQYF
TRBJ1-3,TRBV5-1,.,.,TGCGCCAGCAGTCCGGACAGTCTTAACTCTGGAAACACCATATATTTT,CASSPDSLNSGNTIYF
TRBJ2-1,TRBV2,.,.,TGTGCCAGCAGTGAGGTTGGGTATGAGCAGTTCTTC,CASSEVGYEQFF
TRBJ2-2,TRBV5-4,.,.,TGTGCCAGCAGCTTGGGACTTCCGAACACCGGGGAGCTGTTTTTT,CASSLGLPNTGELFF
TRBJ1-1,TRBV20-1,.,.,TGCAGTCTATGGAGGAACACTGAAGCTTTCTTT,CSLWRNTEAFF
TRBJ2-2,TRBV9,TRBD1,many,TGTGCCAGCAGCGGACAGGGACAAACCGGGGAGCTGTTTTTT,CASSGQGQTGELFF
TRBJ2-5,TRBV15,.,.,TGTGCCACCAGCAGGGGGGCGGGACAACTCCAAGAGACCCAGTACTTC,CATSRGAGQLQETQYF
TRBJ1-5,TRBV6-5,.,.,TGTGCCAGCAGGGGGGCGCAGGGCAATCAGCCCCAGCATTTT,CASRGAQGNQPQHF
TRBJ1-3,TRBV25-1,.,once,TGTGCCAGCAGTGAATATGCCCCTCTCGGGAACTCTGGAAACACCATATATTTT,CASSEYAPLGNSGNTIYF
TRBJ2-7,TRBV7-9,.,once,TGTGCCAGCAGCTCCAACCAAATGGCGGGTGAGCAGTACTTC,CASSSNQMAGEQYF
TRBJ2-2,TRBV11-1,.,once,TGTGCCAGCAGCTCCCTTCAGGGGAAATATACTACCGGGGAGCTGTTTTTT,CASSSLQGKYTTGELFF
TRBJ2-1,TRBV5-6,.,.,TGTGCCAGCAGCTTTGAGGGAGGAGAGGTTTACAATGAGCAGTTCTTC,CASSFEGGEVYNEQFF
TRBJ2-1,TRBV27,.,few,TGTGCCAGCAGTCCATCCCGGGGAGGGGGTGGTGGTGAGCAGTTCTTC,CASSPSRGGGGGEQFF
TRBJ2-1,TRBV27,.,.,TGTGCCAGCAGTAGTCCCTCCCGGGTCAACTCCTACAATGAGCAGTTCTTC,CASSSPSRVNSYNEQFF
TRBJ2-5,TRBV25-1,TRBD1,.,TGTGCCAGCAGTCCAGGGACAGAACCCCTCCTCTCCAGAGAGACCCAGTACTTC,CASSPGTEPLLSRETQYF
TRBJ2-7,TRBV18,TRBD1,once,TGTGCCAGCTCACAAACATCGGGACAGGTTGCCTACGAGCAGTACTTC,CASSQTSGQVAYEQYF
TRBJ2-3,TRBV9,.,.,TGTGCCAGCAGCGGAGGGACTCCCGGGAAGAGTACGCAGTATTTT,CASSGGTPGKSTQYF
TRBJ2-1,TRBV5-1,.,.,TGCGCCAGCAGCATACTAGCTTACAATGAGCAGTTCTTC,CASSILAYNEQFF
TRBJ1-2,TRBV7-3,.,once,TGTGCCAGCAGCTTAGGGGCGGACCTGAGCGGCTACACCTTC,CASSLGADLSGYTF
TRBJ2-7,TRBV30,.,.,TGTGCCTGGAGTGATAAGTTCGACGAGCAGTACTTC,CAWSDKFDEQYF
TRBJ2-5,TRBV5-1,.,.,TGCGCCAGCAGCTTCGTAGCGGAAGAGACCCAGTACTTC,CASSFVAEETQYF
TRBJ2-7,TRBV2,.,few,TGTGCCAGCACCGCTCGGGGGGCGATCTACGAGCAGTACTTC,CASTARGAIYEQYF
TRBJ2-3,TRBV5-6,.,.,TGTGCCAGCAGCTACCGGGACAGCGGGACCCAATTT,CASSYRDSGTQF
TRBJ1-2,TRBV11-3,TRBD1,.,TGTGCCAGCAGCCTGGGACAGGGAGGATACTATGGCTACACCTTC,CASSLGQGGYYGYTF
TRBJ2-3,TRBV7-7,TRBD2,once,TGTGCTAGCAGCTTAGCAGCCAGCGGGAGGGGGCCAGATACGCAGTATTTT,CASSLAASGRGPDTQYF
TRBJ2-1,TRBV4-1,.,.,TGCGCCAGCAGCCAAGTGGATGATGGATACAATGAGCAGTTCTTC,CASSQVDDGYNEQFF
TRBJ2-3,TRBV6-5,.,.,TGTGCCAGCAGTTACGGAGGGCCTGGCACAGATACGCAGTATTTT,CASSYGGPGTDTQYF
TRBJ2-3,TRBV7-2,.,.,TGTGCCAGCAGCTCCACAGATACGCAGTATTTT,CASSSTDTQYF
TRBJ2-3,TRBV7-9,TRBD2,.,TGTGCCAGCAGCTATAGCGGGAGGCCCACAGATACGCAGTATTTT,CASSYSGRPTDTQYF